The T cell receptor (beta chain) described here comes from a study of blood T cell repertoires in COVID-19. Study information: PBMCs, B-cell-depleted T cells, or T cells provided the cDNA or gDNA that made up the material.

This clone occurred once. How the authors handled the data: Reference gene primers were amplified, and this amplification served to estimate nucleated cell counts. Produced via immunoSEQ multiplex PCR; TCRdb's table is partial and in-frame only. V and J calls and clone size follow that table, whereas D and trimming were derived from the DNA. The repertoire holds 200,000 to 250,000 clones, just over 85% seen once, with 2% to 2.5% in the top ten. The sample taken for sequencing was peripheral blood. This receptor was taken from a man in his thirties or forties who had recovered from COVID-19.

In DNA form, the CDR3 reads TGTGCCAGCAGCCCCCCACCGGGACAGGGATTCGGCGGTGGCTACACCTTC. Translated, it gives CASSPPPGQGFGGGYTF. The V gene is TRBV4-2, the J gene TRBJ1-2; the match to TRBD1 covers 9 bases. In germline, CDR1 is LGHNA, CDR2 YNFKEQ. This CDR3 has 17 amino acids. Trimming removed 4 bases from V and 7 bases from J; junction bases left unmatched: 16.